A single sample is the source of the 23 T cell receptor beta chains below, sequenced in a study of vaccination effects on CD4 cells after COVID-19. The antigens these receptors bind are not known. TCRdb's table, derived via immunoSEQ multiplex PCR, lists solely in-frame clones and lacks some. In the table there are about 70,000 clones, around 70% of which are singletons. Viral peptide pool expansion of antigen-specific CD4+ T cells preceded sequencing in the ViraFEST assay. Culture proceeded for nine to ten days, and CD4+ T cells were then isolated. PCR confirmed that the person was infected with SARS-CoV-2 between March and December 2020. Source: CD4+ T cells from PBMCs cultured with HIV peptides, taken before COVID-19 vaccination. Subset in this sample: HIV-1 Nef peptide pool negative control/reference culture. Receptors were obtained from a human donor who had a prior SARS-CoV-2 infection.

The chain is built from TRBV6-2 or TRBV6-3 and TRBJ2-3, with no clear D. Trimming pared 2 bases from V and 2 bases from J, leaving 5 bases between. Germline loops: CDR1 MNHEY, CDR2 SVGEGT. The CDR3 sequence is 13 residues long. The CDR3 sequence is CASSYSNTDTQYF. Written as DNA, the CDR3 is TGTGCCAGCAGTTACAGTAACACAGATACGCAGTATTTT.

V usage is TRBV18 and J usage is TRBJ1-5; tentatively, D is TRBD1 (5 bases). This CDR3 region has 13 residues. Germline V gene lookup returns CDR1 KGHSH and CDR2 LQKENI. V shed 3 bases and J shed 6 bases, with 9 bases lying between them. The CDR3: CASSPGGTQPQHF. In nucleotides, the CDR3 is TGTGCCAGCTCACCCGGGGGGACTCAGCCCCAGCATTTT.

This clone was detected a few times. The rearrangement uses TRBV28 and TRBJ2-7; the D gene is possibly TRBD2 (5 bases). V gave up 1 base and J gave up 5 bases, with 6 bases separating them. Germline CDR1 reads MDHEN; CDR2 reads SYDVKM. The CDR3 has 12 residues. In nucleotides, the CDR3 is TGTGCCAGCAGTTTATACGGGAACGAGCAGTACTTC. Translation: CASSLYGNEQYF.

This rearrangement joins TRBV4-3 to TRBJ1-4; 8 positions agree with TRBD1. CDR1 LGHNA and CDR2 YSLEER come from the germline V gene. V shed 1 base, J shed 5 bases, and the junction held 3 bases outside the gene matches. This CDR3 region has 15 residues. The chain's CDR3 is CASSQGTGRNEKLFF. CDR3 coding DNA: TGCGCCAGCAGCCAAGGGACAGGGAGAAATGAAAAACTGTTTTTT.

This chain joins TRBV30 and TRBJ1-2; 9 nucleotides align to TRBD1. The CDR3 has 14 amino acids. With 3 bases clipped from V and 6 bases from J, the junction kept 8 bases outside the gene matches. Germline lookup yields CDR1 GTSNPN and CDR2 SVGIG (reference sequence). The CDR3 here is CAWRATGGADGYTF. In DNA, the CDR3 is TGTGCCTGGAGGGCTACAGGGGGCGCGGATGGCTACACCTTC.

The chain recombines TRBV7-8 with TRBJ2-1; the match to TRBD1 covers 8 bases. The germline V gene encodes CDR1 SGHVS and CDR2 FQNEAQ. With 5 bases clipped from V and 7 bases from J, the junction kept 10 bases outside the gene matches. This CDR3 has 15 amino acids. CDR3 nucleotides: TGTGCCAGCAGCCCAACTTGGACAGGGACTAATGAGCAGTTCTTC. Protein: CASSPTWTGTNEQFF.

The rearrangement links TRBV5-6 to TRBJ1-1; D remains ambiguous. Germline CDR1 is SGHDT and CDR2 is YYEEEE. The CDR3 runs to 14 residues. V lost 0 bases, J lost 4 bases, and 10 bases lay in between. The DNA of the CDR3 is TGTGCCAGCAGCTTGGCGGCAGGTAGCACTGAAGCTTTCTTT. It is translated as CASSLAAGSTEAFF.

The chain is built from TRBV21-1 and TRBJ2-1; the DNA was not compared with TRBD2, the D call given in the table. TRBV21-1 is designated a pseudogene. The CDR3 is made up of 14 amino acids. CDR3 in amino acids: CASSKGERYNEQFF. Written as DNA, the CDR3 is TGTGCCAGCAGCAAAGGCGAGCGCTATAACGAGCAGTTCTTC.

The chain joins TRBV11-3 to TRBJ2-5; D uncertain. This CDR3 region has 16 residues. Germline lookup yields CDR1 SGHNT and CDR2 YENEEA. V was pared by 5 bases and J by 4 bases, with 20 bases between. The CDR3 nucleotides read TGTGCCAGCAGCCCCCCCGGTGGAGTCGGACGAGAGACCCAGTACTTC. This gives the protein CASSPPGGVGRETQYF. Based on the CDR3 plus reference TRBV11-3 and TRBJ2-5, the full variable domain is EAGVVQSPRYKIIEKKQPVAFWCNPISGHNTLYWYLQNLGQGPELLIRYENEEAVDDSQLPKDRFSAERLKGVDSTLKIQPAELGDSAVYLCASSPPGGVGRETQYFGPGTRLLVL.

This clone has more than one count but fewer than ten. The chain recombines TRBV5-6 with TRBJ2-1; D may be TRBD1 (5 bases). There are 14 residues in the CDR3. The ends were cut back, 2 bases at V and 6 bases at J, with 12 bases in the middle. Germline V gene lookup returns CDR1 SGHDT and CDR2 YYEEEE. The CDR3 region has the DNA TGTGCCAGCAGCTTTTGGGCAGGGATCAATGAGCAGTTCTTC. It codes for CASSFWAGINEQFF. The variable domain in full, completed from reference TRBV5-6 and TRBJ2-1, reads DAGVTQSPTHLIKTRGQQVTLRCSPKSGHDTVSWYQQALGQGPQFIFQYYEEEERQRGNFPDRFSGHQFPNYSSELNVNALLLGDSALYLCASSFWAGINEQFFGPGTRLTVL.

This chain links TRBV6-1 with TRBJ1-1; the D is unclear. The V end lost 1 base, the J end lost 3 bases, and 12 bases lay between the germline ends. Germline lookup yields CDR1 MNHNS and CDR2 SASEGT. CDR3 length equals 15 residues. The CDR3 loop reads CASSEEGLQYTEAFF. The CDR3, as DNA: TGTGCCAGCAGTGAAGAGGGTCTACAATACACTGAAGCTTTCTTT.

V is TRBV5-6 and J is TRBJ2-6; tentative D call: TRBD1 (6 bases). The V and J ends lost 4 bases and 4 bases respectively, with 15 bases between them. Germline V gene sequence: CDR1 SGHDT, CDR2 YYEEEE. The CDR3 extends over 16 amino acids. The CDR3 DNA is TGTGCCAGCAGCCACACAGGGTCTGCCGGGGCCAACGTCCTGACTTTC. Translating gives CASSHTGSAGANVLTF. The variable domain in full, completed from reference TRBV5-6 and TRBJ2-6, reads DAGVTQSPTHLIKTRGQQVTLRCSPKSGHDTVSWYQQALGQGPQFIFQYYEEEERQRGNFPDRFSGHQFPNYSSELNVNALLLGDSALYLCASSHTGSAGANVLTFGAGSRLTVL.

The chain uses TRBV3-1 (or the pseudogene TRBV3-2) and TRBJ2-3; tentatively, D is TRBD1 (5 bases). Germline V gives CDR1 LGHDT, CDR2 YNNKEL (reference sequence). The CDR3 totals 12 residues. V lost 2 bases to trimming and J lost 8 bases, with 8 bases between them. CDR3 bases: TGTGCCAGCAGCCAATTGCAGGGTACGCAGTATTTT. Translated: CASSQLQGTQYF.

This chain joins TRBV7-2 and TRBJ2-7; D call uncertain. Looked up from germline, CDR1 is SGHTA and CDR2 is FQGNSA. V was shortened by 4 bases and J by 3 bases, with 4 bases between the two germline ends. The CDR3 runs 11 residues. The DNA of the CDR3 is TGTGCCAGCAGCTCCCTCTACGAGCAGTACTTC. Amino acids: CASSSLYEQYF.

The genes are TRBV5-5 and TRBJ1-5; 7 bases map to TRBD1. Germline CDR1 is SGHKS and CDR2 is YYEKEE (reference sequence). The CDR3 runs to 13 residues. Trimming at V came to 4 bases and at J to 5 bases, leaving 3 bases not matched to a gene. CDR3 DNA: TGTGCCAGCAGCCAACAGGGGCATCAGCCCCAGCATTTT. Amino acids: CASSQQGHQPQHF. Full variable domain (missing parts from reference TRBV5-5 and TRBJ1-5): DAGVTQSPTHLIKTRGQQVTLRCSPISGHKSVSWYQQVLGQGPQFIFQYYEKEERGRGNFPDRFSARQFPNYSSELNVNALLLGDSALYLCASSQQGHQPQHFGDGTRLSIL.

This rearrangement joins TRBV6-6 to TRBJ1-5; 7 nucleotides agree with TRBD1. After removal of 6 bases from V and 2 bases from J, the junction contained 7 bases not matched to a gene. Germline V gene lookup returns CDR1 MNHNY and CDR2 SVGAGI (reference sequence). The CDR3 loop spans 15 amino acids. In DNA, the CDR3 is TGTGCCAGCAGCAACGATGACAGGGGCAATCAGCCCCAGCATTTT. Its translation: CASSNDDRGNQPQHF.

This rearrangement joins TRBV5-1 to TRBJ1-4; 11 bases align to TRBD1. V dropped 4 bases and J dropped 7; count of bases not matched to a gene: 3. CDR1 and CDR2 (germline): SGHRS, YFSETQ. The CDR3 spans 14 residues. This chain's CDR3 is CASSIGTGGEKLFF. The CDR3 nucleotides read TGCGCCAGCAGCATCGGGACAGGGGGTGAAAAACTGTTTTTT.

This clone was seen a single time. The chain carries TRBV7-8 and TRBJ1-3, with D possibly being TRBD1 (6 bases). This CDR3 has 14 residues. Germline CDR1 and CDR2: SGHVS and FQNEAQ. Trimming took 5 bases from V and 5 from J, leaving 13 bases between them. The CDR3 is CASSPRDTRNTIYF. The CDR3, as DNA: TGTGCCAGCAGCCCACGGGACACAAGAAACACCATATATTTT.

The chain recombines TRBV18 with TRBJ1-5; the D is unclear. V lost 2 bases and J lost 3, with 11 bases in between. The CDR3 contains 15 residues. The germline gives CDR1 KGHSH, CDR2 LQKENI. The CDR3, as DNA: TGTGCCAGCTCACCAGCCGGGTTTGCCAATCAGCCCCAGCATTTT. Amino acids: CASSPAGFANQPQHF.

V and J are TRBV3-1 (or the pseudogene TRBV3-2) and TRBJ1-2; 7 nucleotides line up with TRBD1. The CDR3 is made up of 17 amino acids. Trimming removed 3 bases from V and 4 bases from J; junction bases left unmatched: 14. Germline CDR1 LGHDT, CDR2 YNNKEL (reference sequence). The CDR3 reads CASSQDYRGLFPYGYTF. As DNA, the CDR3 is TGTGCCAGCAGCCAGGACTACAGGGGATTGTTTCCCTATGGCTACACCTTC.

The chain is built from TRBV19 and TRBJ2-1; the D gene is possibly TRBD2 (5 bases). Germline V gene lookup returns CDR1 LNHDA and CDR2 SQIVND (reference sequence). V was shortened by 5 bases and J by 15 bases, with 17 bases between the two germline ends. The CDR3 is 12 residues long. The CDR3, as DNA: TGTGCCAGTAGTCCCCCCCGGGAAATCCCGTTCTTC. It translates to CASSPPREIPFF.

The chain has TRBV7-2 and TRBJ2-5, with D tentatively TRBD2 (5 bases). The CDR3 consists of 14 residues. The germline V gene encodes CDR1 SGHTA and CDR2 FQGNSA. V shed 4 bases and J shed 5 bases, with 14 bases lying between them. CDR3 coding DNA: TGTGCCAGCAGCTCAGGACTTGCGGTCGAGACCCAGTACTTC. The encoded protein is CASSSGLAVETQYF.

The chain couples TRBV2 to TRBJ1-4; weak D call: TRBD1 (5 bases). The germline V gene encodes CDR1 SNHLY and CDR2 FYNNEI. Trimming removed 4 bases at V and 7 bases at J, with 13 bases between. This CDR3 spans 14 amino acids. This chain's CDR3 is CASSVDPQGEKLFF. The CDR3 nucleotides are TGTGCCAGCAGTGTTGACCCGCAGGGTGAAAAACTGTTTTTT.